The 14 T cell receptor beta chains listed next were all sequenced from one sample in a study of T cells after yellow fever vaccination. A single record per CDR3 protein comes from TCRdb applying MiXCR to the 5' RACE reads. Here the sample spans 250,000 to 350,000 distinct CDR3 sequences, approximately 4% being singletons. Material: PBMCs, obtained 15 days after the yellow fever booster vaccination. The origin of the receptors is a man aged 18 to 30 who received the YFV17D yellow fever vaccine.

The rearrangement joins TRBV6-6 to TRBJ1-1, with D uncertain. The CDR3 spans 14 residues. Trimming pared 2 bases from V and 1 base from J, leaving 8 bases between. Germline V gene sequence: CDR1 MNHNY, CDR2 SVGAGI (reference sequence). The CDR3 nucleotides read TGTGCCAGCAGTTACGCGACTGGGAACACTGAAGCTTTCTTT. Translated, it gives CASSYATGNTEAFF.

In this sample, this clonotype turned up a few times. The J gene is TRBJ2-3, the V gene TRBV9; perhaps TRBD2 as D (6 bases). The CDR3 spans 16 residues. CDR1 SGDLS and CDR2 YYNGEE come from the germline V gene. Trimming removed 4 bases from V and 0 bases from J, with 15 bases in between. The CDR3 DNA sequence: TGTGCCAGCAGCATACGGGGGACCGCTAGCACAGATACGCAGTATTTT. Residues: CASSIRGTASTDTQYF.

CDR3 DNA: TGTGCCAGCAGCTTAGGTCGGGTGGGGGGACCGACCGGTACGCAGTATTTT. Protein product: CASSLGRVGGPTGTQYF. The chain combines TRBV7-2 with TRBJ2-3; D might be TRBD2 (6 bases). The CDR3 is 17 amino acids. The V and J ends lost 1 base and 8 bases respectively, with 22 bases between them. Germline CDR1 SGHTA, CDR2 FQGNSA.

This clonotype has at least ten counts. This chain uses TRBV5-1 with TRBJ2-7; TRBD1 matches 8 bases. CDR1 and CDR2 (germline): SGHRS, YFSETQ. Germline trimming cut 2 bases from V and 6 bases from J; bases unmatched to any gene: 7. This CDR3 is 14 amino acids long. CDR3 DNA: TGCGCCAGCAGCTTTCAACAGGGGGTCAGCGAGCAGTACTTC. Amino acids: CASSFQQGVSEQYF.

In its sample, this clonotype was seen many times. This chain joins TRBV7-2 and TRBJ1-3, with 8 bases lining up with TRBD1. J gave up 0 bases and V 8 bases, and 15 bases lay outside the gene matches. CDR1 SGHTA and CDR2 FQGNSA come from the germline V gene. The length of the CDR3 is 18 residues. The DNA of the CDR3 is TGTGCCAGCGTTGTGAGCTGGGACAGGACTTCCTCTGGAAACACCATATATTTT. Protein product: CASVVSWDRTSSGNTIYF.

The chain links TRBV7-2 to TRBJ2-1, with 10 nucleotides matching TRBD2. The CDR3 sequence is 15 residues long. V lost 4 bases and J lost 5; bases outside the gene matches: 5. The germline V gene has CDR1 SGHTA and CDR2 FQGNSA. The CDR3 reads CASSSSSGGDNEQFF. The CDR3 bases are TGTGCCAGCAGCTCATCTAGCGGGGGAGACAATGAGCAGTTCTTC.

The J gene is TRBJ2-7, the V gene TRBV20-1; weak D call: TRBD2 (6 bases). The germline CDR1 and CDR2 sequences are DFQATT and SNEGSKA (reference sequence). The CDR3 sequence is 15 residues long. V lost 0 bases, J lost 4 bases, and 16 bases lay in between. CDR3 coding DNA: TGCAGTGCTAGAGACCGCCGGGGGACGACTTACGAGCAGTACGTC. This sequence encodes CSARDRRGTTYEQYV.

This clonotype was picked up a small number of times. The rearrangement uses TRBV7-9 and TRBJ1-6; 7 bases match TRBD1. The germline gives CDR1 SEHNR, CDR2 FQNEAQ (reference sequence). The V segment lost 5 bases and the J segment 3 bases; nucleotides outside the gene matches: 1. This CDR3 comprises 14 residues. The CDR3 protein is CASSGTVYNSPLHF. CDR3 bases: TGTGCCAGCAGCGGGACAGTCTATAATTCACCCCTCCACTTT.

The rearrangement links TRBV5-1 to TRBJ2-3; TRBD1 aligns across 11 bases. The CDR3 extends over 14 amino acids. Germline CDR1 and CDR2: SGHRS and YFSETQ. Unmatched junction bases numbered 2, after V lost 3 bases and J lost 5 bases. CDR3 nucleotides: TGCGCCAGCAGCTGGACAGGGGGCAAAGATACGCAGTATTTT. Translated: CASSWTGGKDTQYF. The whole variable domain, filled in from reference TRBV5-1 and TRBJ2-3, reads KAGVTQTPRYLIKTRGQQVTLSCSPISGHRSVSWYQQTPGQGLQFLFEYFSETQRNKGNFPGRFSGRQFSNSRSEMNVSTLELGDSALYLCASSWTGGKDTQYFGPGTRLTVL.

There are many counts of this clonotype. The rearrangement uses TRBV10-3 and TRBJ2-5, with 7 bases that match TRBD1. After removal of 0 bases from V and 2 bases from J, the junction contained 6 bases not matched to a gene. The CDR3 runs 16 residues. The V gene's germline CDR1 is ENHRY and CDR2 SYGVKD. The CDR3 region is CAISESKGALQETQYF. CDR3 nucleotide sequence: TGTGCCATCAGTGAGTCCAAGGGGGCTCTTCAAGAGACCCAGTACTTC.

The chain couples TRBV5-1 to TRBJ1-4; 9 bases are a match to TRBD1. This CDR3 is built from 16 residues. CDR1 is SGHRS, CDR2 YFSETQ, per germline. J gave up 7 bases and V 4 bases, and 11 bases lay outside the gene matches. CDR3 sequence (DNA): TGCGCCAGCAGCCACCCGGCAGGACAGGGGAGTGAAAAACTGTTTTTT. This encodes CASSHPAGQGSEKLFF.

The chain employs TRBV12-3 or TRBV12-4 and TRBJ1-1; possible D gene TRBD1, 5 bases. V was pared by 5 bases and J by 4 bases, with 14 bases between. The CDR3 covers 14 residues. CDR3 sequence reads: CASSARDGTTEAFF. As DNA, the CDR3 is TGTGCCAGCAGTGCCCGGGACGGGACCACTGAAGCTTTCTTT.

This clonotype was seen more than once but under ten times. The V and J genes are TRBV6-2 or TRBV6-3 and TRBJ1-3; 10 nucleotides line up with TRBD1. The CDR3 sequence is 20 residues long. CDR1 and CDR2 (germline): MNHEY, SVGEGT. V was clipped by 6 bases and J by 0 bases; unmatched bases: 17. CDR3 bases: TGTGCCAGCAGGGAATCCGGGACAGGGGTCTCCTTCCTCTCTGGAAACACCATATATTTT. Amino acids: CASRESGTGVSFLSGNTIYF.

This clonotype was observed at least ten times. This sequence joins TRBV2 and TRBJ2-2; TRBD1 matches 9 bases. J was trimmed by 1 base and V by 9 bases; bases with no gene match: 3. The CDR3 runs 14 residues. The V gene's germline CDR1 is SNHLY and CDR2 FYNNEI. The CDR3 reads CARGQGVNTGELFF. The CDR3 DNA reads TGTGCCAGGGGACAGGGCGTGAACACCGGGGAGCTGTTTTTT.